The clone carrying this TCR beta chain was counted between two and nine times. The V and J ends lost 0 bases and 7 bases, in that order; junction bases with no gene match: 4. CDR3 size: 15 residues. Germline V gene sequence: CDR1 SGHRS, CDR2 YFSETQ. TCRdb ran MiXCR on the 5' RACE reads and lists one entry per CDR3 protein. Among about 120,000 distinct CDR3 sequences listed, 12% were seen once. Noted time point: blood at routine non-recurrence follow-up after resection. Tumor, nontumor lung or frozen PBMC supplied whole RNA that was sequenced unsorted. This entry comes from a study of spatial heterogeneity in lung cancer.

The J gene is TRBJ2-1, the V gene TRBV5-1; 10 bases agree with TRBD2. The TCR sequence derives from a male donor with early-stage non-small cell lung cancer. Sequencing was performed on PBMCs, taken at follow-up. The CDR3 here is CASSLASGGTNEQFF. CDR3 bases: TGCGCCAGCAGCTTGGCTAGCGGGGGAACGAATGAGCAGTTCTTC.